The entry below gives a single T cell receptor (beta chain) sequence along with its context. Its specificity is unknown. The junction shows a germline mismatch at one end, possibly a read error. Method: immunoSEQ multiplex PCR; TCRdb's copy keeps in-frame clones and lacks some. The top ten clones hold just over 4% of a sample with 45,000 to 60,000 clones, approximately 81% of them seen once. The CDR3 is 15 residues long. Germline-derived CDR1 and CDR2 are SSHAT and FNYEAQ (reference sequence). This entry belongs to a study of T cells in tumors after PD-1 blockade. The overall study: Excluded were patients with checkpoint blockade, immunosuppressants, or radiotherapy or other anti-cancer therapy within 4 weeks. Either cemiplimab 350 mg every 2 weeks or pembrolizumab 200 mg every 3 weeks was given. Daily vismodegib 150 mg continued in a subset of anti-PD-1-treated patients. Study-level results: Peripheral recruitment is suggested, as some novel exhausted tumor clones were in pre-treatment blood.

Material: PBMCs, obtained before anti-PD-1 treatment. V is TRBV7-7 and J is TRBJ2-7; the D gene is possibly TRBD1 (6 bases). The sequence was obtained from a human donor with basal cell carcinoma. CDR3 loop: CASSLGGDSLYEQYF. Here the CDR3 DNA reads TGTGCTAGCAGCTTAGGGGGTGATAGCCTCTACGAGCAGTACTTC.